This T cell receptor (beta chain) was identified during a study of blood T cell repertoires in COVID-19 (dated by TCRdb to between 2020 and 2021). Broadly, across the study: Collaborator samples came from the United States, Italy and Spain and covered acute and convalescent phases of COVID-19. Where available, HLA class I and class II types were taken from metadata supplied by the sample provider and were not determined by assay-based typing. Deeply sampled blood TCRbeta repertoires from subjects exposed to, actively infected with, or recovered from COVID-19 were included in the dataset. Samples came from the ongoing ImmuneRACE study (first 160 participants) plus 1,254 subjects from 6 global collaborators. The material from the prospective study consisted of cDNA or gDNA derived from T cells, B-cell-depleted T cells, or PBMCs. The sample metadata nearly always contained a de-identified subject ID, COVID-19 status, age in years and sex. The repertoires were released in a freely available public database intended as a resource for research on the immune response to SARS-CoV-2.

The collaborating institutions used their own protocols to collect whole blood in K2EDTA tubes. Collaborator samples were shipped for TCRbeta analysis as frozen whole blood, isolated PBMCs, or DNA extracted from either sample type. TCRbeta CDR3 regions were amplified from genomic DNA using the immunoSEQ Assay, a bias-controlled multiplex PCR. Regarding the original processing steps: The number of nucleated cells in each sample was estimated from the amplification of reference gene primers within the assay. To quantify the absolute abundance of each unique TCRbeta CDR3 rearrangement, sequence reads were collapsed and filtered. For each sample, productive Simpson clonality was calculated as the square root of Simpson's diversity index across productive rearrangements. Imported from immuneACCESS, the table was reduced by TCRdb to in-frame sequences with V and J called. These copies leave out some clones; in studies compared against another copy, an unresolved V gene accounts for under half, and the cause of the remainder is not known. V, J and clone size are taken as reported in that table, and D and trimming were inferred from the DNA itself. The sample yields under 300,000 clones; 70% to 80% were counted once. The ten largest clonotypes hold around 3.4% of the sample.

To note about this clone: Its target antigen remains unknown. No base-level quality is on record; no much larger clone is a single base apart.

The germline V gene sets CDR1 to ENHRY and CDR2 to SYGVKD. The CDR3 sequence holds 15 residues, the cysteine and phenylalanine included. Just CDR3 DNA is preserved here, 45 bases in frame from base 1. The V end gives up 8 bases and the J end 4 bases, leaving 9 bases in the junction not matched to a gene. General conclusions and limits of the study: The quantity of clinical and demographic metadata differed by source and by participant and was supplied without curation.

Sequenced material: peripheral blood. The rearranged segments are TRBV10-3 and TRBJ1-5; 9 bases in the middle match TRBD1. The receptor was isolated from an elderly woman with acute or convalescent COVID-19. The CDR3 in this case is CAIHPGQGLNQPQHF. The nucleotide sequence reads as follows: TGTGCCATCCATCCAGGACAGGGGTTAAATCAGCCCCAGCATTTT.